This record concerns one T cell receptor beta chain sequence. Its specificity is not known. PCR was performed a second time for about 6 to 11 cycles using a sample-barcoded 5' primer and a J-beta primer mix. Every molecule of cDNA carried a tag from a template-switch adaptor with 12 random nucleotides. TCRdb recomputed calls from the 5' RACE reads with MiXCR, one row per CDR3 protein. The data contain about 1,500,000 distinct CDR3 sequences, around 39% of them singletons. Germline V gene sequence: CDR1 SQVTM, CDR2 ANQGSEA. The CDR3 covers 15 residues. This record comes from a study of blood T cells in healthy people across ages. Isolation of PBMCs gave at least 6 million cells per sample. Findings and limits, study-wide: PBMCs left unsorted prevented a conclusive naive versus antigen-experienced comparison. No one knew whether donors had CMV, which possibly confounded expanded clonotype changes.

The sample was blood. The source of this sequence is a woman aged 18-29 years in good health. The chain has TRBV29-1 and TRBJ2-1; TRBD2 matches at 9 bases. CDR3 in amino acids: CSHLKAGGSYNEQFF. The CDR3 nucleotides are TGCAGTCACCTAAAGGCGGGGGGGTCCTACAATGAGCAGTTCTTC.